This T cell receptor beta chain was documented in a study of cytomegalovirus exposure and HLA in healthy donors. Overall study findings and caveats: Further analysis was carried out later, and it showed several of the most significant clusters appearing linked to common viral pathogens.

PCR used 60 Vbeta primers and 13 Jbeta primers. Assay used: immunoSEQ multiplex PCR; TCRdb lists only in-frame clones, some missing. The sample lists about 180,000 clones, about four fifths occurring once. All donors participated as healthy donors of bone marrow. A note on this clone: Its antigen is not identified.

This TCR was recovered from a woman in her twenties or thirties in good health and CMV-seronegative. Sequencing was carried out using PBMCs.

The CDR3 reads CASSQGLDYEQYF. DNA of the CDR3: TGTGCCAGCAGCCAAGGGCTCGACTACGAGCAGTACTTC. The gene calls are TRBV4-2 and TRBJ2-7; D gene uncertain. The V end lost 1 base, the J end lost 3 bases, and 7 bases lay between the germline ends. Germline V lookup: CDR1 LGHNA, CDR2 YNFKEQ. The CDR3 sequence is 13 residues long.